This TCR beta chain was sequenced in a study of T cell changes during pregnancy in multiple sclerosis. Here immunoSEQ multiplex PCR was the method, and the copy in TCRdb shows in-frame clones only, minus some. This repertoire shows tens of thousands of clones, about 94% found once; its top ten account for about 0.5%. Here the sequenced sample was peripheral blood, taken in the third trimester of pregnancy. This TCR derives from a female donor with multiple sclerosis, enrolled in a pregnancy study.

The CDR3, as DNA: TGTGCCAGCAGTGGGAGTGGCACAGATACGCAGTATTTT. Amino acid sequence: CASSGSGTDTQYF. The V gene is TRBV2, the J gene TRBJ2-3; D gene unclear. V lost 4 bases, J lost 1 base, and 6 bases lay in between. Germline values: CDR1 SNHLY, CDR2 FYNNEI. The CDR3 covers 13 residues.